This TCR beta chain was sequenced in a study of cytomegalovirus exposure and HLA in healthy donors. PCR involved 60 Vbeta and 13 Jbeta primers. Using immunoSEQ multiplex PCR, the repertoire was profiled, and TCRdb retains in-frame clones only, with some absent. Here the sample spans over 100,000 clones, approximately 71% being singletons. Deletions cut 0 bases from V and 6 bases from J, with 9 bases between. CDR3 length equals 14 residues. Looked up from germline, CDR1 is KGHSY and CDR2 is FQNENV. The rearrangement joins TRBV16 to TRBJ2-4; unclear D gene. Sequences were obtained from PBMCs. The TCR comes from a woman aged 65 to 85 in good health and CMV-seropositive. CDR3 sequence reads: CASSQSRSPNIQYF. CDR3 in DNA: TGTGCCAGCAGCCAATCGAGATCCCCAAACATTCAGTACTTC.